The 7 T cell receptor beta chains given below trace back to one sample, sequenced in a study of cytomegalovirus exposure and HLA in healthy donors. Researchers ran the PCR with 60 Vbeta and 13 Jbeta primers. This table comes from immunoSEQ multiplex PCR, and its TCRdb copy is limited to in-frame clones, with some not included. The top ten hold less than 3.5% of the sample, which has over 200,000 clones, 77% seen once. Sequenced: PBMCs. The source of these receptors is a woman in her sixties in good health and CMV-seropositive.

The chain couples TRBV6-1 to TRBJ1-1; D not certain. V was clipped by 4 bases and J by 4 bases, with 7 bases between them. The CDR3 covers 12 residues. CDR1 MNHNS and CDR2 SASEGT come from the germline V gene. CDR3 region: CASSVGSTEAFF. The CDR3 DNA reads as TGTGCCAGCAGTGTGGGGAGCACTGAAGCTTTCTTT.

The chain links TRBV6-1 to TRBJ1-5; TRBD1 is a possible D gene (5 bases). CDR1 is MNHNS, CDR2 SASEGT, per germline. The CDR3 length is 14 residues. V was pared by 6 bases and J by 4 bases, with 13 bases between. The CDR3 DNA is TGTGCCAGCAGACGGACACTCGGGAATCAGCCCCAGCATTTT. Amino acids: CASRRTLGNQPQHF.

The chain combines TRBV30 with TRBJ1-5; TRBD1 matches at 11 bases. Trimming removed 4 bases from V and 7 bases from J; junction bases left unmatched: 9. The germline gives CDR1 GTSNPN, CDR2 SVGIG (reference sequence). The CDR3 is 15 amino acids. The chain's CDR3 is CAWTTGTGGWQPQHF. In DNA form, the CDR3 reads TGTGCCTGGACTACCGGGACAGGGGGTTGGCAGCCCCAGCATTTT.

The V gene is TRBV5-4, the J gene TRBJ1-2, with 10 bases that match TRBD1. The germline gives CDR1 SGHNT, CDR2 YYREEE (reference sequence). After removal of 4 bases from V and 0 bases from J, the junction contained 3 bases not matched to a gene. The CDR3 totals 15 residues. The CDR3 DNA reads TGTGCCAGCAGCAGGACAGGGGGAGCTAACTATGGCTACACCTTC. It yields the protein CASSRTGGANYGYTF.

In this sample, this clone turned up once. V gene TRBV5-1 combines with J gene TRBJ2-3, with a weak D call TRBD2 (5 bases). This CDR3 has 14 amino acids. Germline V gives CDR1 SGHRS, CDR2 YFSETQ. Between the trimmed V and J ends, which lost 0 bases and 3 bases, there was a span of 8 bases. CDR3 coding DNA: TGCGCCAGCAGCTTGGCCACGGGGACAGATACGCAGTATTTT. Protein product: CASSLATGTDTQYF.

Of note for this clone: The junction shows a germline mismatch at one end, possibly a read error. This chain connects TRBV7-9 to TRBJ1-4; the D is unclear. The CDR3 runs 17 residues. Germline-derived CDR1 and CDR2 are SEHNR and FQNEAQ (reference sequence). The CDR3 sequence is CSSSEPRLGRGFEKLFF. CDR3 in DNA: TGTTCCAGCAGCGAACCGAGACTTGGCAGAGGGTTCGAAAAACTGTTTTTT.

V gene TRBV30 combines with J gene TRBJ2-7; 9 positions match TRBD1. J gave up 6 bases and V 8 bases, and 8 bases lay outside the gene matches. The germline CDR1 and CDR2 sequences are GTSNPN and SVGIG (reference sequence). This CDR3 comprises 12 residues. This CDR3 reads CATGTGFGEQYF. The CDR3 bases are TGTGCCACCGGGACAGGGTTTGGCGAGCAGTACTTC.